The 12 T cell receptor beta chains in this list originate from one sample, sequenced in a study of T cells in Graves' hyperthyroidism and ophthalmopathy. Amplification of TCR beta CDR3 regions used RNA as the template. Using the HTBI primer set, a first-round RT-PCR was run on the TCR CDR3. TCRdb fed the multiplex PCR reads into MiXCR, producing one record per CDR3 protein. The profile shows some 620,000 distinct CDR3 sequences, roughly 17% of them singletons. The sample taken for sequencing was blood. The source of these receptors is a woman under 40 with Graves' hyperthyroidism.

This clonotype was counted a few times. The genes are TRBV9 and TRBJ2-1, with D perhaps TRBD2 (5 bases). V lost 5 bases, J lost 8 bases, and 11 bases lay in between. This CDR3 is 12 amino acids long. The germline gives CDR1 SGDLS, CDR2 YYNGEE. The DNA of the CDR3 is TGTGCCAGCAGTCCAGCAGCGGATGAGCAGTTCTTC. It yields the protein CASSPAADEQFF.

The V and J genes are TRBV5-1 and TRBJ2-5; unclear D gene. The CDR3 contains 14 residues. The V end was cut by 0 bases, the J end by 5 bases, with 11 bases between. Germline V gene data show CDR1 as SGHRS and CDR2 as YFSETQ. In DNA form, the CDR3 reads TGCGCCAGCAGCTTGGCAACGATAGGGGAGACCCAGTACTTC. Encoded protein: CASSLATIGETQYF. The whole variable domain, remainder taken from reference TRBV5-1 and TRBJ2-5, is KAGVTQTPRYLIKTRGQQVTLSCSPISGHRSVSWYQQTPGQGLQFLFEYFSETQRNKGNFPGRFSGRQFSNSRSEMNVSTLELGDSALYLCASSLATIGETQYFGPGTRLLVL.

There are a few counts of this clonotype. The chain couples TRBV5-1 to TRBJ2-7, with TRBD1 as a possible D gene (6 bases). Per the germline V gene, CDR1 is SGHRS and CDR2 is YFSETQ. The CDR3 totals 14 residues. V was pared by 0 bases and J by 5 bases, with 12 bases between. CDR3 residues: CASSLGDTGNEQYF. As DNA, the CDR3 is TGCGCCAGCAGCTTGGGGGACACAGGTAACGAGCAGTACTTC.

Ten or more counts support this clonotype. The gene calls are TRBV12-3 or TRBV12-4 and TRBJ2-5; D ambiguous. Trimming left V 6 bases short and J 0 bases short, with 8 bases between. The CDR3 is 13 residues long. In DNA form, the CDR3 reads TGTGCCAGCAGGAAAGCGTACCAAGAGACCCAGTACTTC. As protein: CASRKAYQETQYF.

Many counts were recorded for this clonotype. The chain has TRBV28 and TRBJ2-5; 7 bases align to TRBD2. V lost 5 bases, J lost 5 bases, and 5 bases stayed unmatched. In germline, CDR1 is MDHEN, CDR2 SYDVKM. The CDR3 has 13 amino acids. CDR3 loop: CASSPGGWETQYF. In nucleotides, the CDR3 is TGTGCCAGCAGTCCGGGGGGATGGGAGACCCAGTACTTC.

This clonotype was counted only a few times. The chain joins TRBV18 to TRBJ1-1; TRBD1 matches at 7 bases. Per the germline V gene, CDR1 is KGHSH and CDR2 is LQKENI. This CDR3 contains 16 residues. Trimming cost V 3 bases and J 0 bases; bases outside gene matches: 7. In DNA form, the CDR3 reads TGTGCCAGCTCACCGTCTAGACAGGGTATGAACACTGAAGCTTTCTTT. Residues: CASSPSRQGMNTEAFF. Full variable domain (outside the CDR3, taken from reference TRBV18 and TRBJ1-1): NAGVMQNPRHLVRRRGQEARLRCSPMKGHSHVYWYRQLPEEGLKFMVYLQKENIIDESGMPKERFSAEFPKEGPSILRIQQVVRGDSAAYFCASSPSRQGMNTEAFFGQGTRLTVV.

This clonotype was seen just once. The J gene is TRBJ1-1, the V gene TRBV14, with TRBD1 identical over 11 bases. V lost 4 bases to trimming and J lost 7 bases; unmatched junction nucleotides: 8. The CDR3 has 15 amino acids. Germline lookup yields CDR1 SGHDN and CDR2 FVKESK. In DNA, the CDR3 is TGTGCCAGCAGCCGGCCCGGGACAGGGGGTTTTGAAGCTTTCTTT. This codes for CASSRPGTGGFEAFF.

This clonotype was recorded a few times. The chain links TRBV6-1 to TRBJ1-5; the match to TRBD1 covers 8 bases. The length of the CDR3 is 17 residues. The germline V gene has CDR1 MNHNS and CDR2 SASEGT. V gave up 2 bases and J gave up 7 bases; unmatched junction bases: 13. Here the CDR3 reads CASSESSISGGHQPQHF. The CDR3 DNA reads TGTGCCAGCAGTGAAAGTAGCATCTCAGGGGGCCACCAGCCCCAGCATTTT.

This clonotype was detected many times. This CDR3 reads CSARVAGDTSDEQFF. CDR3 nucleotide sequence: TGCAGTGCTAGAGTTGCAGGGGACACATCGGATGAGCAGTTCTTC. The chain joins TRBV20-1 to TRBJ2-1; possibly TRBD1 for D (6 bases). V shed 1 base and J shed 8 bases, with 18 bases lying between them. The CDR3 runs to 15 residues. The germline V gene has CDR1 DFQATT and CDR2 SNEGSKA (reference sequence).

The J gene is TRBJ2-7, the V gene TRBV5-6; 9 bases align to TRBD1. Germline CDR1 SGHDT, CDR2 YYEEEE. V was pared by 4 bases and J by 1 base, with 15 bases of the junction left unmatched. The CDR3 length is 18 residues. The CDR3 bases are TGTGCCAGCAGCCAAAAGATTAGCCGGGACAGGGTTTCCTACGAGCAGTACTTC. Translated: CASSQKISRDRVSYEQYF.

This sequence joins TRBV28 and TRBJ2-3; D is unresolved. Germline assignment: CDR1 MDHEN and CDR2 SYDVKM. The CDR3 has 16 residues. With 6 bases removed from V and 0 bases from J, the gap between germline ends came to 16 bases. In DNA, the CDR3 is TGTGCCAGCAGATTTTCCCCGCTCGACAGCACAGATACGCAGTATTTT. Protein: CASRFSPLDSTDTQYF.

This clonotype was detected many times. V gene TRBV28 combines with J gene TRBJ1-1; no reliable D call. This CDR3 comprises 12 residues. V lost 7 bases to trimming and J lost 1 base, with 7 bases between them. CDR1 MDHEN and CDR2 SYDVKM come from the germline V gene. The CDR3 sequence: CASIIPNTEAFF. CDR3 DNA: TGTGCCAGCATTATCCCGAACACTGAAGCTTTCTTT.